The present T cell receptor beta chain was sequenced within a study of blood T cells in healthy people across ages. Regarding the study as a whole: Estimates of total diversity, which came from one million sequenced T cells, were considered to be underestimates.

CDR1 LGHNA and CDR2 YSLEER come from the germline V gene. V lost 1 base, J lost 9 bases, and 16 bases lay in between. The CDR3 sequence is 16 residues long. The sample, approximately 10 milliliters of peripheral blood, was drawn from each donor. Isolated per sample were at least 6 million PBMCs. Combining a sample-barcoded 5' primer with a J-beta primer mix, a second PCR ran for about 6 to 12 cycles. One entry per CDR3 protein results from TCRdb running MiXCR on the 5' RACE reads. The sample has about 720,000 distinct CDR3 sequences; around 25% are singletons. Remarks on this clonotype: What it recognizes is unknown.

These records were also assigned to another study, of T cells of mothers and their children. Turning to that study: Not a single persistent microchimeric T cell clone was detected.

The chain employs TRBV4-3 and TRBJ1-6, with a possible D match to TRBD1 (5 bases). This TCR was sampled from a boy aged 5-17 years in good health. Sequenced sample: blood. CDR3 in amino acids: CASSQGVGVIGSPLHF. The DNA of the CDR3 is TGCGCCAGCAGCCAAGGTGTAGGGGTTATTGGTTCACCCCTCCACTTT.